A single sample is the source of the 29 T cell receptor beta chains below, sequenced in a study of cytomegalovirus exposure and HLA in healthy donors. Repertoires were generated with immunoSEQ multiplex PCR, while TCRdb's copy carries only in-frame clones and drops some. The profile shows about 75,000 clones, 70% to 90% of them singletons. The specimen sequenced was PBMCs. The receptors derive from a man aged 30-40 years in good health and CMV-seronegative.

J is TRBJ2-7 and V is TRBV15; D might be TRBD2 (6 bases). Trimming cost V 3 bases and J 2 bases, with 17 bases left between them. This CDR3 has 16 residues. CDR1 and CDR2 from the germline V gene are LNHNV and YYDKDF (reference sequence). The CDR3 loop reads CATSRASWRGTYEQYF. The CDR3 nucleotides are TGTGCCACCAGCAGGGCCTCCTGGAGGGGAACCTACGAGCAGTACTTC. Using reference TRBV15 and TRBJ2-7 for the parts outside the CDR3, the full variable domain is DAMVIQNPRYQVTQFGKPVTLSCSQTLNHNVMYWYQQKSSQAPKLLFHYYDKDFNNEADTPDNFQSRRPNTSFCFLDIRSPGLGDTAMYLCATSRASWRGTYEQYFGPGTRLTVT.

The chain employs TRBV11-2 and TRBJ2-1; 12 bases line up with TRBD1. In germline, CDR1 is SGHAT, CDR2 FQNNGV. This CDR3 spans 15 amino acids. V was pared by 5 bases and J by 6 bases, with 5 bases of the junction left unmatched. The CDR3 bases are TGTGCCAGCAGCCCCCGGGACAGGGGGCTCAATGAGCAGTTCTTC. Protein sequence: CASSPRDRGLNEQFF.

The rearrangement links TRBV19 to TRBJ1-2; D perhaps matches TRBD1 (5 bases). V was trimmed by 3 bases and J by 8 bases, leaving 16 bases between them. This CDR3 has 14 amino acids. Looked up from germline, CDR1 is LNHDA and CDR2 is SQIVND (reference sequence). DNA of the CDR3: TGTGCCAGTAGTATTTATCAGGGTCCAACCGGCTACACCTTC. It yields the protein CASSIYQGPTGYTF.

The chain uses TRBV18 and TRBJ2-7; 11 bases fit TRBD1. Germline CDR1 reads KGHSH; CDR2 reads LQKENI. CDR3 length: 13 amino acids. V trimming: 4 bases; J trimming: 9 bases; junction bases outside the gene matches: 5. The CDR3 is CASSQGQGVGQYF. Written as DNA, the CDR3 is TGTGCCAGCTCACAGGGACAGGGGGTCGGGCAGTACTTC.

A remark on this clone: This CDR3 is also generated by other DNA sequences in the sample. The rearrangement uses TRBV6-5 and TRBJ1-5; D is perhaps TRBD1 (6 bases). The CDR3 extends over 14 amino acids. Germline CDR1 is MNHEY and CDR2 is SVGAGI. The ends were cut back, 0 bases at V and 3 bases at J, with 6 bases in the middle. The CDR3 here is CASSYSGANQPQHF. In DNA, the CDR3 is TGTGCCAGCAGTTACTCGGGGGCCAATCAGCCCCAGCATTTT.

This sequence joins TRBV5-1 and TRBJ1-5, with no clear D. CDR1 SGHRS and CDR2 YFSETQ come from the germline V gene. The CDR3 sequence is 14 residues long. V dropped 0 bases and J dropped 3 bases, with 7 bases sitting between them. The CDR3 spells CASSLDGINQPQHF. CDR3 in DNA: TGCGCCAGCAGCTTGGACGGTATCAATCAGCCCCAGCATTTT.

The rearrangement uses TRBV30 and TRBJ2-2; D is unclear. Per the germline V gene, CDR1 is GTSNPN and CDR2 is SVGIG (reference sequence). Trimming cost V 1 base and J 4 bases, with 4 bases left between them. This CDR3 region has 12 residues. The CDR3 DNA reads TGTGCCTGGAGTGCAGGCACCGGGGAGCTGTTTTTT. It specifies CAWSAGTGELFF.

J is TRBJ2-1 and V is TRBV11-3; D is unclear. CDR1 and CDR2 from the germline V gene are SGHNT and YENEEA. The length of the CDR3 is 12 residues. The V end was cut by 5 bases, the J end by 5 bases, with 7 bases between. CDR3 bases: TGTGCCAGCAGCCGTACAAACAATGAGCAGTTCTTC. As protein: CASSRTNNEQFF.

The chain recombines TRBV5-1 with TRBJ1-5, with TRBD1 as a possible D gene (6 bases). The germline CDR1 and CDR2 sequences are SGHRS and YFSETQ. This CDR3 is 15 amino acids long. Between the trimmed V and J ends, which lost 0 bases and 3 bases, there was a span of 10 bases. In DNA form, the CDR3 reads TGCGCCAGCAGCTTGGGACAGGCGGCCAATCAGCCCCAGCATTTT. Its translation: CASSLGQAANQPQHF.

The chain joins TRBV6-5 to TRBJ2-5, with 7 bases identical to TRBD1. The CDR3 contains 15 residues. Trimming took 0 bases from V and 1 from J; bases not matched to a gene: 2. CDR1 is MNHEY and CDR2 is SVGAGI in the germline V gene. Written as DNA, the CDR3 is TGTGCCAGCAGTTACTCGAGGGGGCTCCAAGAGACCCAGTACTTC. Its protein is CASSYSRGLQETQYF.

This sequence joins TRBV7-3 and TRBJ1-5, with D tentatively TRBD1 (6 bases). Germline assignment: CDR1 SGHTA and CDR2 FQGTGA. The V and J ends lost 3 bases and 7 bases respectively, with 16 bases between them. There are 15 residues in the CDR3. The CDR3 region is CASSLGAGLGQPQHF. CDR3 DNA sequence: TGTGCCAGCAGCTTGGGGGCAGGGTTAGGGCAGCCCCAGCATTTT.

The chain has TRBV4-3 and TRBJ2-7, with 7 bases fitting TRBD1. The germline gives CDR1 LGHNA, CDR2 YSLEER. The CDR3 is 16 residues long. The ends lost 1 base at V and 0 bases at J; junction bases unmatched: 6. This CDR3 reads CASSQAYAGGSYEQYF. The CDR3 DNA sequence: TGCGCCAGCAGCCAAGCTTACGCAGGGGGCTCCTACGAGCAGTACTTC.

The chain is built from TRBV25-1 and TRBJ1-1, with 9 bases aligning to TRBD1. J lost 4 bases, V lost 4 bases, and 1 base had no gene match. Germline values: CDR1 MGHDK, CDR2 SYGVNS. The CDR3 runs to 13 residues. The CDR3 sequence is CASSGQGVTEAFF. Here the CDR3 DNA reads TGTGCCAGCAGTGGACAGGGGGTCACTGAAGCTTTCTTT.

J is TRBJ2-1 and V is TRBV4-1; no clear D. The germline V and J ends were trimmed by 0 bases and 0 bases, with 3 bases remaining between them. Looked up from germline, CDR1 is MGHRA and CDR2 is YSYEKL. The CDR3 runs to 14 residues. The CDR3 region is CASSQDSSYNEQFF. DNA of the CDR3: TGCGCCAGCAGCCAAGACAGCTCCTACAATGAGCAGTTCTTC.

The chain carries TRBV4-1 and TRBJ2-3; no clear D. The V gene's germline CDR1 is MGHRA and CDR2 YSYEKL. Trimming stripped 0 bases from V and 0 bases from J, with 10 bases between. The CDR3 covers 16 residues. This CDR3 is CASSQDRSSSTDTQYF. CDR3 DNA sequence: TGCGCCAGCAGCCAAGATAGGAGCAGTAGCACAGATACGCAGTATTTT.

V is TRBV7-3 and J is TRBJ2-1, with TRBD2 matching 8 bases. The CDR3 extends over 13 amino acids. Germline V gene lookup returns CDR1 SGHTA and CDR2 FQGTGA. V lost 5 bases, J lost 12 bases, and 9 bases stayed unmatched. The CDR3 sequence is CASSPPASGRQFF. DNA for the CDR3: TGTGCCAGCAGCCCTCCCGCCAGCGGGAGGCAGTTCTTC.

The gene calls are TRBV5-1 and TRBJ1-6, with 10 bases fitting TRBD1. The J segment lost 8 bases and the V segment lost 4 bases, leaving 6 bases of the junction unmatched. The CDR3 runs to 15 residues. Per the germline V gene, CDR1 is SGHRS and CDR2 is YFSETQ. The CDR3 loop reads CASSARDRGDSPLHF. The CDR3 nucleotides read TGCGCCAGCAGCGCCCGGGACAGGGGAGATTCACCCCTCCACTTT.

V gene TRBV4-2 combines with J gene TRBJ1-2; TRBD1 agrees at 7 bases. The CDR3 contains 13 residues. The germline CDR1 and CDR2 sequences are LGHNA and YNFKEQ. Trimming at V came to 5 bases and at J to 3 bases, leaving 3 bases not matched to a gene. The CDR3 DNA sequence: TGTGCCAGCAGCTCAGGGGGTGACTATGGCTACACCTTC. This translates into CASSSGGDYGYTF.

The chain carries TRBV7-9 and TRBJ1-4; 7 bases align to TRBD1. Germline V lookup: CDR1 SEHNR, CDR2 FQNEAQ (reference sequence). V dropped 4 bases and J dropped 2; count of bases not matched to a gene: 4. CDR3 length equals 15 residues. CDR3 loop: CASSSTGATNEKLFF. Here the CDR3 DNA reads TGTGCCAGCAGCTCCACAGGGGCGACTAATGAAAAACTGTTTTTT.

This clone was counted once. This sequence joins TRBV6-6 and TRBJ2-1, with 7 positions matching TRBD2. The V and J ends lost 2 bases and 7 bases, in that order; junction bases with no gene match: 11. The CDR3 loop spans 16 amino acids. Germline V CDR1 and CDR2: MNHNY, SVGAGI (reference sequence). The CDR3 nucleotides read TGTGCCAGCAGTTACAAGCGCGGGGGTAGTGATAATGAGCAGTTCTTC. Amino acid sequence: CASSYKRGGSDNEQFF.

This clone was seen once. The CDR3 reads CASSFGGVGTEAFF. The CDR3 DNA follows: TGTGCCAGCAGTTTCGGGGGGGTGGGCACTGAAGCTTTCTTT. The chain recombines TRBV6-5 with TRBJ1-1; possible D gene TRBD1, 5 bases. The CDR3 runs to 14 residues. V was trimmed by 4 bases and J by 4 bases, leaving 13 bases between them. Per the germline V gene, CDR1 is MNHEY and CDR2 is SVGAGI.

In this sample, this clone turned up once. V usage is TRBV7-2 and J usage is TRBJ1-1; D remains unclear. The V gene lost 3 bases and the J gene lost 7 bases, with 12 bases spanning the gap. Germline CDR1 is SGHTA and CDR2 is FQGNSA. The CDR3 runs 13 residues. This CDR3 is CASSFRADYEAFF. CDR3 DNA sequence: TGTGCCAGCAGCTTTAGGGCAGACTATGAAGCTTTCTTT.

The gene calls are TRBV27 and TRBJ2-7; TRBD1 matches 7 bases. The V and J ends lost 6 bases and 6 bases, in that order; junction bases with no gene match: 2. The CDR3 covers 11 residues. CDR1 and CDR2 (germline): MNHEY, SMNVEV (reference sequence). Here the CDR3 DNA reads TGTGCCAGCAGGCAGGGGGTCGAGCAGTACGTC. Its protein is CASRQGVEQYV.

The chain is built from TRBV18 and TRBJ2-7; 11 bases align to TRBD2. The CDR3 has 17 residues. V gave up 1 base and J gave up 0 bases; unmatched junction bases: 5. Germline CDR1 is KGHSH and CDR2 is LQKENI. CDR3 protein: CASSPQTSGDSSYEQYF. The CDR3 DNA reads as TGTGCCAGCTCACCACAGACTAGCGGGGACAGCTCCTACGAGCAGTACTTC.

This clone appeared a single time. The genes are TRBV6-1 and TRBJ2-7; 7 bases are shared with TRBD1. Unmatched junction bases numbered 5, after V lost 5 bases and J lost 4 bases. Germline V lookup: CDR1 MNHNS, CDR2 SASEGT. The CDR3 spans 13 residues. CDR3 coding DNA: TGTGCCAGCAGTCAGGGACAGAATTACGAGCAGTACTTC. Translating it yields CASSQGQNYEQYF.

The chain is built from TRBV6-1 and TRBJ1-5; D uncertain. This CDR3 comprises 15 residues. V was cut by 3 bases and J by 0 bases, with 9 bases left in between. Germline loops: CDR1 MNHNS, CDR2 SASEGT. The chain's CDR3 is CASSDYPGSNQPQHF. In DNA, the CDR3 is TGTGCCAGCAGTGACTACCCAGGTAGCAATCAGCCCCAGCATTTT.

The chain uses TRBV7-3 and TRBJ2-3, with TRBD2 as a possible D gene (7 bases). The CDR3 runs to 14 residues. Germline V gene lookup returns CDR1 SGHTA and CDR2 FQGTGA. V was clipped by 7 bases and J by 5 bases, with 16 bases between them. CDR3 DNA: TGTGCCAGCACCCCTCGGGGGGCCGGAGATACGCAGTATTTT. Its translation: CASTPRGAGDTQYF.

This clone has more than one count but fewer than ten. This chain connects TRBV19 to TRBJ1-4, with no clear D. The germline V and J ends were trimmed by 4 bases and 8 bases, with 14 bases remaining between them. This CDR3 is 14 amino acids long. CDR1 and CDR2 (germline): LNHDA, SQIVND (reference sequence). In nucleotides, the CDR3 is TGTGCCAGTAGTAAGGTGGGCAGCAGGGAAAAACTGTTTTTT. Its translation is CASSKVGSREKLFF. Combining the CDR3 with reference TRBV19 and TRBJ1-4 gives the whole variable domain DGGITQSPKYLFRKEGQNVTLSCEQNLNHDAMYWYRQDPGQGLRLIYYSQIVNDFQKGDIAEGYSVSREKKESFPLTVTSAQKNPTAFYLCASSKVGSREKLFFGSGTQLSVL.

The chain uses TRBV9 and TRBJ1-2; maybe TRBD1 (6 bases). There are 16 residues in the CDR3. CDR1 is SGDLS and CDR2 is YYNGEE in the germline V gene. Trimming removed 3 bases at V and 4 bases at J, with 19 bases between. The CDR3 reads CASSALNYRAGYGYTF. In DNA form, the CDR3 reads TGTGCCAGCAGCGCCCTAAATTACAGGGCGGGCTATGGCTACACCTTC.